The 22 T cell receptor beta chains in this list originate from one sample, sequenced in a study of T cells after yellow fever vaccination. TCRdb independently ran MiXCR on the 5' RACE reads; one entry per CDR3 protein. This sample has 70,000 to 80,000 distinct CDR3 sequences, with around 7.7% found just once. Sample: CD8+ T cells sorted from PBMCs, taken about 10 days after the first yellow fever vaccination. The source of these receptors is a young man who received the YFV17D yellow fever vaccine.

This clonotype occurred many times. The chain couples TRBV5-1 to TRBJ2-7, with 8 positions matching TRBD1. V gave up 0 bases and J gave up 2 bases; unmatched junction bases: 7. Germline-derived CDR1 and CDR2 are SGHRS and YFSETQ. The CDR3 length is 16 residues. The CDR3 DNA sequence: TGCGCCAGCAGCTTGGACCCCGGGACAGGTCCCTACGAGCAGTACTTC. This gives the protein CASSLDPGTGPYEQYF.

Worth noting for this clonotype: A much larger clone lies a single base off, so this may be a read error. The chain combines TRBV29-1 with TRBJ2-1; 12 nucleotides line up with TRBD2. Looked up from germline, CDR1 is SQVTM and CDR2 is ANQGSEA. CDR3 length equals 14 residues. This CDR3 is CGVPTSGGYNEQFF. In DNA form, the CDR3 reads TGCGGCGTACCCACTAGCGGGGGGTACAATGAGCAGTTCTTC.

This clonotype showed up just a few times. J is TRBJ2-2 and V is TRBV11-2; maybe TRBD2 (5 bases). The CDR3 has 14 residues. Germline CDR1 reads SGHAT; CDR2 reads FQNNGV. The V and J ends lost 4 bases and 5 bases respectively, with 11 bases between them. As DNA, the CDR3 is TGTGCCAGCAGCTCCAGTCCGGGAACCGGGGAGCTGTTTTTT. Its translation: CASSSSPGTGELFF.

This clonotype was observed many times. J is TRBJ2-3 and V is TRBV4-2; perhaps TRBD2 as D (7 bases). The length of the CDR3 is 15 residues. Germline V gene data show CDR1 as LGHNA and CDR2 as YNFKEQ. The V end lost 0 bases, the J end lost 7 bases, and 14 bases lay between the germline ends. The CDR3 nucleotides are TGTGCCAGCAGCCAAGATCTCGGGGGGCCGAATACGCAGTATTTT. Its protein is CASSQDLGGPNTQYF.

This clonotype occurred many times. This chain links TRBV12-3 or TRBV12-4 with TRBJ2-7; tentatively, D is TRBD2 (5 bases). This CDR3 region has 13 residues. Trimming took off 6 bases at V and 3 bases at J, with 12 bases between the two ends. The CDR3 protein is CASSRSGSYEQYV. As DNA, the CDR3 is TGTGCCAGCAGCCGCTCGGGGAGCTACGAGCAGTACGTC.

In its sample, this clonotype was seen a few times. The V gene is TRBV19, the J gene TRBJ2-7; 8 bases fit TRBD2. V trimming: 3 bases; J trimming: 0 bases; junction bases outside the gene matches: 1. This CDR3 region has 14 residues. Germline V gene data show CDR1 as LNHDA and CDR2 as SQIVND (reference sequence). CDR3 in amino acids: CASSISGSSYEQYF. CDR3 sequence (DNA): TGTGCCAGTAGTATCAGCGGGAGCTCCTACGAGCAGTACTTC.

This clonotype was observed a few times. The rearrangement joins TRBV5-4 to TRBJ2-7; perhaps TRBD1 as D (6 bases). V was pared by 4 bases and J by 5 bases, with 16 bases between. The CDR3 contains 14 residues. CDR1 and CDR2 from the germline V gene are SGHNT and YYREEE (reference sequence). This CDR3 is CASSPTTGFNEQYF. The CDR3 DNA sequence: TGTGCCAGCAGCCCTACCACAGGGTTCAACGAGCAGTACTTC.

For this clonotype: This clone may be a read error of a much larger clone one base away. The chain couples TRBV6-5 to TRBJ2-3; D is uncertain. This CDR3 is 16 amino acids long. From germline, CDR1 is MNHEY and CDR2 SVGAGI. Deletions cut 0 bases from V and 1 base from J, with 11 bases between. The CDR3 coding sequence is TGTGCCAGCAGTTACTCGGCATGGCTGGGCACAGATACGCAGTATTTT. Protein product: CASSYSAWLGTDTQYF.

This clonotype has a handful of counts. The V and J genes are TRBV29-1 and TRBJ1-1; D is undetermined. The CDR3 has 12 amino acids. V lost 4 bases, J lost 1 base, and 7 bases lay in between. The germline gives CDR1 SQVTM, CDR2 ANQGSEA. The CDR3 DNA reads TGCAGCGTTGTAGGCGGGAACACTGAAGCTTTCTTT. Translation gives CSVVGGNTEAFF.

This clonotype has ten or more counts. The chain employs TRBV7-3 and TRBJ2-1, with TRBD2 matching 9 bases. The CDR3 contains 15 residues. The V gene's germline CDR1 is SGHTA and CDR2 FQGTGA. Trimming at V came to 2 bases and at J to 8 bases, leaving 7 bases not matched to a gene. In DNA form, the CDR3 reads TGTGCCAGCAGCTTACGTGCGGGGGGGAGGCATGAGCAGTTCTTC. It encodes CASSLRAGGRHEQFF. Full variable domain (remainder filled in from reference TRBV7-3 and TRBJ2-1): GAGVSQTPSNKVTEKGKYVELRCDPISGHTALYWYRQSLGQGPEFLIYFQGTGAADDSGLPNDRFFAVRPEGSVSTLKIQRTERGDSAVYLCASSLRAGGRHEQFFGPGTRLTVL.

Ten or more counts support this clonotype. J is TRBJ1-4 and V is TRBV20-1; D unresolved. The CDR3 has 14 amino acids. Trimming pared 3 bases from V and 5 bases from J, leaving 13 bases between. CDR1 and CDR2 from the germline V gene are DFQATT and SNEGSKA (reference sequence). DNA of the CDR3: TGCAGTGCTAGTAAGGAGCGTAAAAATGAAAAACTGTTTTTT. It specifies CSASKERKNEKLFF.

This clonotype was counted many times. V usage is TRBV4-1 and J usage is TRBJ1-2; no clear D. Trimming shortened V by 5 bases and J by 5 bases, and 6 bases separated the two germline ends. The CDR3 totals 11 residues. The germline CDR1 and CDR2 sequences are MGHRA and YSYEKL. The CDR3 sequence is CASSEGYGYTF. CDR3 nucleotide sequence: TGCGCCAGCAGCGAAGGTTATGGCTACACCTTC.

In this sample, this clonotype turned up a few times. The chain combines TRBV12-3 or TRBV12-4 with TRBJ2-3; perhaps TRBD2 as D (6 bases). The V end lost 8 bases, the J end lost 6 bases, and 12 bases lay between the germline ends. The CDR3 has 12 residues. DNA for the CDR3: TGTGCCAGCGGAGGGGTCCTCGATACGCAGTATTTT. Protein: CASGGVLDTQYF.

This clonotype has at least ten counts. This sequence joins TRBV6-2 or TRBV6-3 and TRBJ2-3; D may be TRBD2 (6 bases). The CDR3 contains 13 residues. From germline, CDR1 is MNHEY and CDR2 SVGEGT. Trimming removed 6 bases from V and 2 bases from J, with 9 bases in between. The CDR3 region has the DNA TGTGCCAGCAGCCTGGACTACACAGATACGCAGTATTTT. As protein: CASSLDYTDTQYF.

This clonotype was counted only a few times. This chain links TRBV4-3 with TRBJ2-1, with D tentatively TRBD1 (5 bases). CDR1 is LGHNA, CDR2 YSLEER, per germline. The CDR3 extends over 12 amino acids. V was trimmed by 4 bases and J by 9 bases, leaving 10 bases between them. The CDR3 loop reads CASSLTGREQFF. DNA of the CDR3: TGCGCCAGCAGCCTCACAGGCCGTGAGCAGTTCTTC.

This clonotype was seen ten or more times. This rearrangement joins TRBV19 to TRBJ1-2; D ambiguous. Germline values: CDR1 LNHDA, CDR2 SQIVND (reference sequence). V dropped 7 bases and J dropped 2 bases, with 11 bases sitting between them. The CDR3 has 13 residues. This CDR3 reads CASKSWQNYGYTF. The CDR3 DNA follows: TGTGCCAGTAAATCCTGGCAGAACTATGGCTACACCTTC.

Concerning this clonotype itself: A much larger clone is a single base away; this may be a read error. The chain recombines TRBV4-3 with TRBJ2-1; 12 bases fit TRBD2. CDR3 size: 14 residues. CDR1 and CDR2 (germline): LGHNA, YSLEER. CDR3 bases: TGCGCCAGCAGCCATGGACTAGCGGGGAATGGGCAGTTCTTC. It translates to CASSHGLAGNGQFF.

This clonotype has ten or more counts. The chain recombines TRBV5-1 with TRBJ2-4; 11 bases map to TRBD2. V was clipped by 0 bases and J by 0 bases; unmatched bases: 5. The CDR3 totals 18 residues. Germline V lookup: CDR1 SGHRS, CDR2 YFSETQ. The CDR3 nucleotides read TGCGCCAGCAGCTTGGCCACTAGCGGGGGCCTAGCCAAAAACATTCAGTACTTC. It translates to CASSLATSGGLAKNIQYF.

This clonotype was recorded many times. V gene TRBV19 combines with J gene TRBJ2-1; TRBD2 matches at 7 bases. The trim removed 1 base at V and 3 bases at J, leaving 3 bases unmatched. Germline V CDR1 and CDR2: LNHDA, SQIVND (reference sequence). CDR3 length: 15 residues. CDR3 DNA: TGTGCCAGTAGTATAGTGGGCGGGGGCTACAATGAGCAGTTCTTC. It encodes CASSIVGGGYNEQFF.

This clonotype showed up just a few times. The chain couples TRBV4-2 to TRBJ2-3; D gene ambiguous. From germline, CDR1 is LGHNA and CDR2 YNFKEQ. The V gene lost 1 base and the J gene lost 2 bases, with 10 bases spanning the gap. This CDR3 has 15 residues. CDR3 nucleotide sequence: TGTGCCAGCAGCCAAGGGGGTATTTACACAGATACGCAGTATTTT. As protein: CASSQGGIYTDTQYF.

At least ten counts were recorded for this clonotype. CDR3 sequence reads: CASSQVGGASYEQYF. The CDR3, as DNA: TGCGCCAGCAGCCAAGTTGGCGGGGCCTCCTACGAGCAGTACTTC. The chain uses TRBV4-1 and TRBJ2-7; the D gene is possibly TRBD2 (6 bases). CDR1 and CDR2 from the germline V gene are MGHRA and YSYEKL. There are 15 residues in the CDR3. The V and J ends lost 1 base and 0 bases respectively, with 10 bases between them.

The gene calls are TRBV7-2 and TRBJ2-1, with D perhaps TRBD2 (6 bases). This CDR3 is 11 amino acids long. Between the trimmed V and J ends, which lost 6 bases and 9 bases, there was a span of 9 bases. Per the germline V gene, CDR1 is SGHTA and CDR2 is FQGNSA. For the CDR3, the DNA is TGTGCCAGCAGTCTAGCGATTGAGCAGTTCTTC. Translating it yields CASSLAIEQFF.